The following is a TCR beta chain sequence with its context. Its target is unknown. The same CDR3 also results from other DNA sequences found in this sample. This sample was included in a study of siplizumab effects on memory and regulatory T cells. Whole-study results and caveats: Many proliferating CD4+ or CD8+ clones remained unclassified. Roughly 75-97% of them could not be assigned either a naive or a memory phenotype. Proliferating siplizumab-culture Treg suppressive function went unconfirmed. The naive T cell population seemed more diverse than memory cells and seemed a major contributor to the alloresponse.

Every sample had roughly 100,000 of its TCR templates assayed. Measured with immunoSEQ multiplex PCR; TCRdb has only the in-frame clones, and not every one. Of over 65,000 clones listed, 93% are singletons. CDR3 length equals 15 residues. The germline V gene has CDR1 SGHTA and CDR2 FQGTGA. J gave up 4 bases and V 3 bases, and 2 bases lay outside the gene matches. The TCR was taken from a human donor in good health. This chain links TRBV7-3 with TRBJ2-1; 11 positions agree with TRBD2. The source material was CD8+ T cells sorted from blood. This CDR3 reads CASSLLAGGYNEQFF. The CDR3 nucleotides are TGTGCCAGCAGCTTGCTAGCGGGGGGTTACAATGAGCAGTTCTTC.